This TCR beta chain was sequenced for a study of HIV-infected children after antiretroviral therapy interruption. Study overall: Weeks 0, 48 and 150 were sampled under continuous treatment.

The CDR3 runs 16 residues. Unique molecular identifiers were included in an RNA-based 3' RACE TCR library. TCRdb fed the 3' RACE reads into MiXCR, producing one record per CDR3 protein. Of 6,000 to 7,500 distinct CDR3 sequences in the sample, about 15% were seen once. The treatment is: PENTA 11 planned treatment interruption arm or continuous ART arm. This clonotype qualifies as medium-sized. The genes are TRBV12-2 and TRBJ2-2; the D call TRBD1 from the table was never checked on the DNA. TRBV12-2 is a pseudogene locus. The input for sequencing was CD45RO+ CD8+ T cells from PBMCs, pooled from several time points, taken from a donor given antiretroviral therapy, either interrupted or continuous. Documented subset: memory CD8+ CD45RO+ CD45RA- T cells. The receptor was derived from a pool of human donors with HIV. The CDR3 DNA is TGTGCAAGTCGCCCCCACCAGACAGGGAGCACCGGGGAGCTGTTTTTT. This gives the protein CASRPHQTGSTGELFF.